The T cell receptor (beta chain) described here comes from a study of Graves' ophthalmopathy and Graves' hyperthyroidism (dated 2018 in TCRdb). For context, the study as a whole: Peripheral blood samples were taken at the time of initial diagnosis, before any treatment was given. TCR beta repertoire signatures were used to distinguish Graves' ophthalmopathy from Graves' hyperthyroidism and to predict progression to ophthalmopathy. In total, 135 blood samples were TCR-sequenced: 40 to 45 ophthalmopathy, over 70 hyperthyroidism and around 17 hyperthyroidism-to-ophthalmopathy patients. To explore V-J signatures that distinguish ophthalmopathy from hyperthyroidism, a discovery set of roughly 98 patients was enrolled, made up of roughly 41 with ophthalmopathy and around 57 with stable hyperthyroidism. The independent validation cohort included some 19 hyperthyroidism patients plus 17 patients who later progressed from hyperthyroidism to ophthalmopathy. In over 5 hyperthyroidism patients, the T-cell repertoire of thyroid tissue was compared with the T-cell repertoire of blood. Following sampling, methimazole starting at 30 mg daily was administered to hyperthyroidism patients, and high-dose intravenous methylprednisolone was administered to ophthalmopathy patients.

Measured from the cysteine to the phenylalanine, the CDR3 is 17 residues long. CDR3 DNA is the only sequence kept; it has 51 bases, read in frame from the first base. Relative to germline, V is missing 1 base and J is missing 5 bases, with 10 bases of the junction outside any gene match. CDR1 and CDR2 are read off the germline V gene as LGHNT and FRNRAP. Ophthalmopathy patients were characterized by moderately to severely active disease, a Clinical Activity Score of at least 3, a NOSPECS grade of at least 4, and a disease duration under 3 months. Patients were excluded if they had other autoimmune diseases, uncontrolled infections, pregnancy or lactation. Clinical symptoms, serum thyroxine, TRAb, thyroid ultrasound and orbital computed tomography were used for diagnosis. Using Ficoll-Paque density gradient centrifugation, PBMCs were isolated from about 9.2 ml of fresh peripheral blood. Trizol reagent was used to extract the total RNA, and its quality was then checked on an Agilent 2100 Bioanalyzer.

What the work shows at the level of the full study, not this receptor alone: In cross-validation, the 13-signature model distinguished ophthalmopathy from stable hyperthyroidism with approximately 90% sensitivity and around 83% specificity, while in the test set the corresponding values were around 79% and 71%. In validation, the model predicted ophthalmopathy progression with over 60% sensitivity and 72.22% specificity; fewer than 15 predicted patients were CT-confirmed with GO in a median of 6.5 months. Most expanded thyroid clonotypes with a frequency above 0.001 also appeared in blood, which suggests that blood repertoires may reflect the immune response in the thyroid. No statistical method was used to predetermine the sample size, and group allocation was not hidden from the investigators.

Regarding this clonotype: Its target antigen remains unknown. Base qualities are not at hand, and no much larger clone is one base apart.

For repertoire sequencing, the TCR beta CDR3 regions were amplified from RNA transcripts. The first round was an RT-PCR using HTBI primers with the Qiagen OneStep RT-PCR kit, and this first round was followed by a second-round multiplex PCR, then size selection and purification. Libraries were sequenced on an Illumina HiSeq2000 using paired-end 100 bp reads. For the original study's pipeline: SOAPnuke was used to process the reads, throwing out any read that had adapters, had uncalled bases, had a mean Phred below 15, or lacked an exact constant-primer or identifier match. High-quality paired reads were merged with COPE v1.2.5. Clonotypes were defined as unique nucleotide sequences and were aligned to IMGT TRB V, D and J references using MiTCR v1.1. The analysis was limited to V-J combinations with a frequency above 0.0001, which together covered 99.2% of repertoires. A TCR clonal expansion and chaos score per V-J combination was defined as the ratio of F50 clonal expansion to chaos observed in the TCRdist matrix. Welch's t-statistics and random forest were used to reduce the features to roughly 14 V-J combinations, which were then used as input to a naive Bayes classifier. Thyroid-blood repertoire similarity was quantified with the Morisita-Horn index. TCRdb reprocessing: public reads trimmed at Q25 with fastp, clones called with MiXCR, in-frame beta chains kept. Each entry merges the rows of one CDR3 protein and shows their most common DNA and genes. V and J calls and clone size were set by TCRdb, not the authors. A total of 740,000 or so distinct CDR3 sequences appear in this sample, roughly 41% of them only once. The top ten clonotypes cover approximately 46% of the sample.

This sequence uses TRBV12-5 and TRBJ2-5; 10 nucleotides in the junction match TRBD1. Specimen: peripheral blood. The clonotype originates from an adult man with Graves' ophthalmopathy. The nucleotide sequence reads TGTGCTAGTGGTTTGGCCCAATCCGGGACAGGGGTGGAGACCCAGTACTTC. Translated, it gives CASGLAQSGTGVETQYF.